This T cell receptor beta chain was sequenced in a study of PD-1 blockade in classical Hodgkin lymphoma. The protocol was immunoSEQ multiplex PCR, while the TCRdb copy is restricted to in-frame clones and leaves out a portion. The table records 40,000 to 60,000 clones, around 78% of them present only once. This clone was counted a single time. Its target is not known. Germline CDR1 and CDR2: WSHSY and SAAADI. The CDR3 extends over 13 amino acids. Trimming cost V 6 bases and J 6 bases; bases outside gene matches: 5. Each and every patient relapsed after autologous stem cell transplantation, and patients got differing brentuximab vedotin exposure. Each best response was a complete response, a partial response or progressive disease. Study results and limitations: Exclusion was the outcome for patients who began nivolumab under 1 year after ASCT. The diversity seen at baseline in complete responders resembled that of newly diagnosed patients. CD4+ TCR diversity, unlike CD8+, rose significantly by C4D1.

The sample was peripheral blood mononuclear cells (PBMCs), taken before the second cycle of nivolumab. The rearrangement links TRBV10-2 to TRBJ2-3, with 8 bases that match TRBD1. This clonotype was sampled from a human donor with classical Hodgkin lymphoma. The CDR3 sequence: CASSGQGRDTQYF. CDR3 sequence (DNA): TGCGCCAGCAGCGGACAGGGAAGGGATACGCAGTATTTT.